The next 4 T cell receptor beta chains were all read from a single sample in a study of cytomegalovirus exposure and HLA in healthy donors. The PCR made use of 60 Vbeta and 13 Jbeta primers. Sequencing used immunoSEQ multiplex PCR; TCRdb keeps in-frame clones, though not all of them. The data contain fewer than 150,000 clones, about 74% of them singletons. The sequencing input was PBMCs. The receptors were gathered from a woman in her 50s in good health and CMV-seronegative.

The CDR3 reads CASSEQAGGGWETQYF. In DNA form, the CDR3 reads TGTGCCAGCAGTGAACAGGCCGGGGGGGGTTGGGAGACCCAGTACTTC. The rearrangement links TRBV6-1 to TRBJ2-5; 8 bases are a match to TRBD2. CDR1 MNHNS and CDR2 SASEGT come from the germline V gene. The junction had 10 bases not matched to a gene; V was cut back by 2 bases and J by 5 bases. The CDR3 runs to 16 residues.

The rearrangement joins TRBV19 to TRBJ2-7; TRBD1 matches 7 bases. CDR3 length: 15 residues. Germline trimming cut 7 bases from V and 0 bases from J; bases unmatched to any gene: 9. Germline CDR1 LNHDA, CDR2 SQIVND (reference sequence). Here the CDR3 DNA reads TGTGCCAGTAACTCGGAGACAGGGAGCTCCTACGAGCAGTACTTC. This codes for CASNSETGSSYEQYF.

The chain uses TRBV4-3 and TRBJ1-2; 8 bases align to TRBD1. In germline, CDR1 is LGHNA, CDR2 YSLEER. This CDR3 is built from 18 residues. Germline trimming cut 0 bases from V and 4 bases from J; bases unmatched to any gene: 13. The CDR3 region is CASSQDLMGTGIGYGYTF. Written as DNA, the CDR3 is TGCGCCAGCAGCCAAGATCTCATGGGGACAGGTATAGGCTATGGCTACACCTTC.

The chain is built from TRBV7-8 and TRBJ2-7; 7 bases agree with TRBD1. CDR3 length: 14 residues. The germline CDR1 and CDR2 sequences are SGHVS and FQNEAQ. V trimming: 2 bases; J trimming: 3 bases; junction bases outside the gene matches: 4. Written as DNA, the CDR3 is TGTGCCAGCAGCTTATCGCCAGGGGGCTACGAGCAGTACTTC. Its protein product is CASSLSPGGYEQYF.